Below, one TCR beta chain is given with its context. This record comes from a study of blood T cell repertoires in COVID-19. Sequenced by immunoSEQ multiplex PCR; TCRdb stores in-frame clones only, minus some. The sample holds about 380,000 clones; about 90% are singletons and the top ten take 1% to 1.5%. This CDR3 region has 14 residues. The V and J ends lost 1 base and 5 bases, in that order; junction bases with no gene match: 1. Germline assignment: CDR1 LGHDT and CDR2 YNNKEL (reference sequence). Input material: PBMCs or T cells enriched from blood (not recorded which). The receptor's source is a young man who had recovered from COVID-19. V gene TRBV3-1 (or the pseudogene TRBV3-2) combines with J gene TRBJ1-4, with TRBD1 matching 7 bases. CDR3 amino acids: CASSQGDRNEKLFF. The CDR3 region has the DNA TGTGCCAGCAGCCAAGGGGACAGAAATGAAAAACTGTTTTTT.